This T cell receptor beta chain was sequenced for a study of T cell repertoires in cytomegalovirus infection. Study background: Public TCR beta signatures were indicative of both CMV infection and a matching HLA type.

TCRdb itself ran the reads through MiXCR, one entry per CDR3 protein. The profile shows some 150,000 distinct CDR3 sequences, 23% of them singletons. Trimming pared 5 bases from V and 0 bases from J, leaving 23 bases between. This CDR3 spans 20 amino acids. CDR1 is SGHTA and CDR2 is FQGTGA in the germline V gene. Concerning this clonotype: What it recognizes is unknown.

Study-wide points: The response measured ex vivo was dominated by TCR beta clonotypes (HLA-C-restricted and CMV-specific).

Sample: PBMCs. The chain joins TRBV7-3 to TRBJ2-6; D gene unclear. This sequence was found in a human donor in good health (CMV status not recorded). Some clones in this sample may be carry-over from other donors' samples. CDR3 sequence: CASSANGPLTVTSGANVLTF. The CDR3 DNA follows: TGTGCCAGCAGCGCCAACGGGCCCCTTACTGTGACCTCTGGGGCCAACGTCCTGACTTTC.